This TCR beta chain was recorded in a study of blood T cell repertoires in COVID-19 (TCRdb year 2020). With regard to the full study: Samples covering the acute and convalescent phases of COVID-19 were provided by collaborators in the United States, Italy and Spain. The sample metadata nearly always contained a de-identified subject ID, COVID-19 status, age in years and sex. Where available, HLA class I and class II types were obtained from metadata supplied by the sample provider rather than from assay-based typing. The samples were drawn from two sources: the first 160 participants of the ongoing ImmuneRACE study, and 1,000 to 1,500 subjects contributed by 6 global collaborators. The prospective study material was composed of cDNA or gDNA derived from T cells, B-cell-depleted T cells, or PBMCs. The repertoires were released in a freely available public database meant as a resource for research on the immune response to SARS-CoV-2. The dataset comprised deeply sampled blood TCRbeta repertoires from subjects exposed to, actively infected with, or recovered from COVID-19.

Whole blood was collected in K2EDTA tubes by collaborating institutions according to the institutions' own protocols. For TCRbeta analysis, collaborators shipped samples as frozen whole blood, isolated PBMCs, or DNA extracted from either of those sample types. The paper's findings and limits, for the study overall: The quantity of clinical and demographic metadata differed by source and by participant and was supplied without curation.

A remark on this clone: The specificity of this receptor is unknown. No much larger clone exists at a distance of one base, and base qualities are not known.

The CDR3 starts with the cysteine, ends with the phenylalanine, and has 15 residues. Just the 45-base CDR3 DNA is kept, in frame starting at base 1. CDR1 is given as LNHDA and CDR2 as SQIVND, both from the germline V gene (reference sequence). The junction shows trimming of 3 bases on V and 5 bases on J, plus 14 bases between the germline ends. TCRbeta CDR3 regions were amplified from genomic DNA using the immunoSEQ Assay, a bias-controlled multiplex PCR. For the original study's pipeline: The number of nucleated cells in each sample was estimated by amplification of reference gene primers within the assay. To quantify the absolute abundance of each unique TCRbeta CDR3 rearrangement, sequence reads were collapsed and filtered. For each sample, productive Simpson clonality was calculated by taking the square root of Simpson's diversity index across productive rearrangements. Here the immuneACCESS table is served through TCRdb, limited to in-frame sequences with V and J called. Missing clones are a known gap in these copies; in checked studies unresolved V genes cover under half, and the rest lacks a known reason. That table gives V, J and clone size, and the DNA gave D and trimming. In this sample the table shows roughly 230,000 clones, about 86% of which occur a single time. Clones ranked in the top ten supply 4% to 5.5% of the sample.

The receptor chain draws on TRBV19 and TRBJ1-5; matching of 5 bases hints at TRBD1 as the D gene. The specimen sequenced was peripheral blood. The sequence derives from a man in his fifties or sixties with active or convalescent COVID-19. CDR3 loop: CASSINRIKDQPQHF. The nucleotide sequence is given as TGTGCCAGTAGTATCAACAGGATAAAGGATCAGCCCCAGCATTTT.